Each of the 27 T cell receptor beta chains below was sequenced from the same sample in a study of T cell repertoires in cytomegalovirus infection. A single record per CDR3 protein comes from TCRdb applying MiXCR to the reads. The sample carries roughly 230,000 distinct CDR3 sequences, roughly 6.5% recorded once. Sequencing input: PBMCs. The source of these receptors is a human donor in good health (CMV status not recorded). Some clones in this sample may be carry-over from other donors' samples.

The rearrangement joins TRBV20-1 to TRBJ1-5; D is unclear. This CDR3 region has 13 residues. Trimming cost V 2 bases and J 2 bases, with 7 bases left between them. Germline V CDR1 and CDR2: DFQATT, SNEGSKA (reference sequence). The CDR3 loop reads CSARQIGNQPQHF. CDR3 bases: TGCAGTGCTAGACAAATCGGCAATCAGCCCCAGCATTTT.

This clonotype was observed at least ten times. This rearrangement joins TRBV12-3 or TRBV12-4 to TRBJ2-1; D possibly corresponds to TRBD2 (6 bases). This CDR3 spans 14 amino acids. The V end was cut by 4 bases, the J end by 1 base, with 8 bases between. The CDR3 DNA follows: TGTGCCAGCAGTTCCGGGACTTCCTACAATGAGCAGTTCTTC. Encoded protein: CASSSGTSYNEQFF.

This clonotype was seen many times. V is TRBV6-2 or TRBV6-3 and J is TRBJ2-3, with 15 bases matching TRBD2. Germline trimming cut 2 bases from V and 0 bases from J; bases unmatched to any gene: 6. Germline V lookup: CDR1 MNHEY, CDR2 SVGEGT. This CDR3 comprises 19 residues. CDR3 residues: CASSYPGLAGGFSTDTQYF. CDR3 sequence (DNA): TGTGCCAGCAGTTACCCGGGACTAGCGGGGGGCTTTAGCACAGATACGCAGTATTTT.

This clonotype was recorded many times. The rearrangement uses TRBV10-3 and TRBJ2-7; possibly TRBD1 for D (6 bases). The CDR3 is 14 residues long. The germline gives CDR1 ENHRY, CDR2 SYGVKD. Trimming removed 10 bases from V and 0 bases from J, with 16 bases in between. This CDR3 is CATLTGTSSYEQYF. CDR3 nucleotides: TGTGCCACCCTGACAGGAACTAGCTCCTACGAGCAGTACTTC.

The V and J genes are TRBV29-1 and TRBJ1-1; D unresolved. Per germline, CDR1 SQVTM and CDR2 ANQGSEA. V lost 6 bases and J lost 7, with 12 bases in between. The CDR3 runs 11 residues. The CDR3 here is CSVDGRREAFF. Here the CDR3 DNA reads TGCAGCGTGGATGGACGTCGTGAAGCTTTCTTT.

This clonotype was found a few times. The V gene is TRBV5-1, the J gene TRBJ1-1, with 12 bases that match TRBD1. The junction had 3 bases not matched to a gene; V was cut back by 5 bases and J by 4 bases. This CDR3 is 14 amino acids long. The V gene's germline CDR1 is SGHRS and CDR2 YFSETQ. The CDR3, as DNA: TGCGCCAGCAGGGGACAGGGGGCGCCCACTGAAGCTTTCTTT. Its translation: CASRGQGAPTEAFF.

This clonotype was recorded many times. The CDR3 nucleotides are TGTGCTAGTGCCACCCCGGATGGCTACACCTTC. Protein product: CASATPDGYTF. The chain uses TRBV12-5 and TRBJ1-2; D is uncertain. The CDR3 spans 11 residues. Trimming left V 7 bases short and J 6 bases short, with 9 bases between. Looked up from germline, CDR1 is LGHNT and CDR2 is FRNRAP.

The chain has TRBV28 and TRBJ1-2; D ambiguous. With 6 bases removed from V and 9 bases from J, the gap between germline ends came to 17 bases. CDR1 and CDR2 from the germline V gene are MDHEN and SYDVKM. The CDR3 length is 13 residues. In DNA form, the CDR3 reads TGTGCCAGCAGCTCGGACGGTTCTGGGAGCTACACCTTC. Translating it yields CASSSDGSGSYTF.

This clonotype showed up many times. The chain employs TRBV20-1 and TRBJ2-7, with TRBD2 matching 12 bases. The ends lost 0 bases at V and 7 bases at J; junction bases unmatched: 22. This CDR3 region has 20 residues. The germline gives CDR1 DFQATT, CDR2 SNEGSKA (reference sequence). The DNA for the CDR3 is TGCAGTGCTAGAGATCCCACACTAGCGGGGGGAACACTGCCCTTTGGGGAGCAGTACTTC. Its protein is CSARDPTLAGGTLPFGEQYF.

The rearrangement links TRBV4-3 to TRBJ1-3, with TRBD1 matching 8 bases. The V segment lost 1 base and the J segment 4 bases; nucleotides outside the gene matches: 6. Germline values: CDR1 LGHNA, CDR2 YSLEER. The CDR3 runs 16 residues. The DNA of the CDR3 is TGCGCCAGCAGCCAAGCATGGACAGGGATCGGAAACACCATATATTTT. Protein product: CASSQAWTGIGNTIYF.

This clonotype was observed many times. V gene TRBV29-1 combines with J gene TRBJ1-1, with D possibly being TRBD1 (5 bases). The length of the CDR3 is 12 residues. Deletions cut 4 bases from V and 1 base from J, with 7 bases between. The germline gives CDR1 SQVTM, CDR2 ANQGSEA. The CDR3 is CSVGRANTEAFF. The CDR3 DNA is TGCAGCGTTGGCAGGGCGAACACTGAAGCTTTCTTT.

This clonotype has more than one count but fewer than ten. The chain couples TRBV28 to TRBJ2-1; a weak D match, TRBD2 (6 bases). V was clipped by 4 bases and J by 0 bases, with 19 bases between them. Germline CDR1 and CDR2: MDHEN and SYDVKM. This CDR3 is built from 18 residues. In DNA, the CDR3 is TGTGCCAGCAGTTATGTAGCTTATGGGCGGGACTCCTACAATGAGCAGTTCTTC. Protein sequence: CASSYVAYGRDSYNEQFF.

This clonotype was seen ten or more times. This chain joins TRBV28 and TRBJ2-2, with 9 bases lining up with TRBD1. V gave up 4 bases and J gave up 5 bases; unmatched junction bases: 8. The length of the CDR3 is 16 residues. In germline, CDR1 is MDHEN, CDR2 SYDVKM. The CDR3 DNA follows: TGTGCCAGCAGTTCCTGGGACAGGGATCCGACCGGGGAGCTGTTTTTT. This codes for CASSSWDRDPTGELFF.

The chain carries TRBV6-2 or TRBV6-3 and TRBJ1-1; D is ambiguous. Germline V gene sequence: CDR1 MNHEY, CDR2 SVGEGT. This CDR3 comprises 12 residues. The germline V and J ends were trimmed by 6 bases and 1 base, with 6 bases remaining between them. CDR3 DNA sequence: TGTGCCAGCAGACGTACGAACACTGAAGCTTTCTTT. Its translation is CASRRTNTEAFF.

This clonotype was observed at least ten times. This chain connects TRBV20-1 to TRBJ2-7, with D perhaps being TRBD1 or TRBD2 (6 bases each). Germline V CDR1 and CDR2: DFQATT, SNEGSKA (reference sequence). The CDR3 runs to 14 residues. The V end was cut by 5 bases, the J end by 3 bases, with 17 bases between. The DNA of the CDR3 is TGCAGTGCTGCCCTACCCGGGGGCAGCTACGAGCAGTACTTC. Translating it yields CSAALPGGSYEQYF.

This clonotype was seen ten or more times. This chain's CDR3 is CASSLNPGPWGLHF. CDR3 bases: TGTGCCAGCAGCCTGAACCCTGGCCCCTGGGGCCTCCACTTT. The rearrangement joins TRBV14 to TRBJ1-6, with D unclear. Trimming pared 4 bases from V and 15 bases from J, leaving 19 bases between. Germline V gives CDR1 SGHDN, CDR2 FVKESK. This CDR3 has 14 residues.

This clonotype has a count of ten or more. The CDR3 bases are TGTGCCAGCACCCCTAGGTCCGGGGGCAGACCTGAAGCTTTCTTT. Its protein product is CASTPRSGGRPEAFF. The rearrangement joins TRBV7-2 to TRBJ1-1; the D gene is possibly TRBD1 (6 bases). CDR3 length: 15 amino acids. Germline-derived CDR1 and CDR2 are SGHTA and FQGNSA. The V gene lost 7 bases and the J gene lost 6 bases, with 21 bases spanning the gap.

This clonotype was detected many times. The rearrangement links TRBV6-2 or TRBV6-3 to TRBJ1-5; a weak D match, TRBD1 (6 bases). Trimming left V 5 bases short and J 12 bases short, with 14 bases between. The CDR3 consists of 12 residues. From germline, CDR1 is MNHEY and CDR2 SVGEGT. The CDR3 is CASSPIQGRQHF. In DNA, the CDR3 is TGTGCCAGCAGTCCCATCCAGGGGCGCCAGCATTTT.

This clonotype has at least ten counts. V is TRBV24-1 and J is TRBJ2-3; D uncertain. Germline values: CDR1 KGHDR, CDR2 SFDVKD. Trimming removed 0 bases at V and 3 bases at J, with 6 bases between. The CDR3 runs 14 residues. Written as DNA, the CDR3 is TGTGCCACCAGTGATTTGGAGCAGACAGATACGCAGTATTTT. It specifies CATSDLEQTDTQYF.

This clonotype was observed at least ten times. The chain uses TRBV29-1 and TRBJ2-3; D is tentatively TRBD1 or TRBD2 (5 bases each). V was cut by 8 bases and J by 0 bases, with 9 bases left in between. The CDR3 consists of 12 residues. Germline assignment: CDR1 SQVTM and CDR2 ANQGSEA. CDR3 amino acids: CSTWDSTDTQYF. For the CDR3, the DNA is TGCAGCACGTGGGACAGCACAGATACGCAGTATTTT.

This clonotype came up many times. The chain recombines TRBV20-1 with TRBJ2-1; TRBD2 aligns across 10 bases. The CDR3 runs 14 residues. Per the germline V gene, CDR1 is DFQATT and CDR2 is SNEGSKA (reference sequence). V lost 4 bases, J lost 5 bases, and 5 bases stayed unmatched. CDR3 DNA: TGCAGTGCTATGTCTAGCGGGAGTAACAATGAGCAGTTCTTC. It codes for CSAMSSGSNNEQFF.

This clonotype was detected many times. V gene TRBV11-2 combines with J gene TRBJ1-1; TRBD1 might be the D (5 bases). The CDR3 sequence is 16 residues long. Germline V gene lookup returns CDR1 SGHAT and CDR2 FQNNGV. V was trimmed by 3 bases and J by 0 bases, leaving 14 bases between them. CDR3 sequence (DNA): TGTGCCAGCAGCTTCCGTCAGGGTACAATGAACACTGAAGCTTTCTTT. It is translated as CASSFRQGTMNTEAFF.

This clonotype was seen ten or more times. The chain is built from TRBV28 and TRBJ2-2, with D unresolved. The CDR3 length is 16 residues. The V and J ends lost 3 bases and 0 bases respectively, with 11 bases between them. Germline lookup yields CDR1 MDHEN and CDR2 SYDVKM. CDR3: CASSLVARANTGELFF. In DNA, the CDR3 is TGTGCCAGCAGTTTGGTAGCTAGGGCGAACACCGGGGAGCTGTTTTTT.

This clonotype was seen repeatedly, ten times or more. This sequence joins TRBV5-5 and TRBJ2-6, with a weak D call TRBD1 (5 bases). There are 18 residues in the CDR3. Germline values: CDR1 SGHKS, CDR2 YYEKEE (reference sequence). The V gene lost 3 bases and the J gene lost 0 bases, with 16 bases spanning the gap. CDR3 in DNA: TGTGCCAGCAGCTCGCGTTGGCAGGGCCACTCTGGGGCCAACGTCCTGACTTTC. This encodes CASSSRWQGHSGANVLTF. Full variable domain (outside the CDR3, taken from reference TRBV5-5 and TRBJ2-6): DAGVTQSPTHLIKTRGQQVTLRCSPISGHKSVSWYQQVLGQGPQFIFQYYEKEERGRGNFPDRFSARQFPNYSSELNVNALLLGDSALYLCASSSRWQGHSGANVLTFGAGSRLTVL.

At least ten counts were recorded for this clonotype. This chain uses TRBV29-1 with TRBJ1-2; TRBD1 matches at 9 bases. The CDR3 covers 12 residues. Germline trimming cut 6 bases from V and 6 bases from J; bases unmatched to any gene: 5. Germline CDR1 is SQVTM and CDR2 is ANQGSEA. The CDR3 protein is CSVVQGADGYTF. The CDR3 DNA reads TGCAGCGTGGTACAGGGGGCCGATGGCTACACCTTC.

This clonotype appeared a few times. The V call is TRBV20-1, the J call TRBJ1-1; D is possibly TRBD1 (5 bases). Germline V gives CDR1 DFQATT, CDR2 SNEGSKA (reference sequence). Trimming pared 4 bases from V and 0 bases from J, leaving 6 bases between. This CDR3 is 12 amino acids long. CDR3 bases: TGCAGTGCTAACAGGTTGAACACTGAAGCTTTCTTT. It yields the protein CSANRLNTEAFF.

This clonotype came up many times. This chain links TRBV20-1 with TRBJ2-7; D assignment may be TRBD1 or TRBD2 (5 bases each). This CDR3 spans 17 amino acids. The germline V and J ends were trimmed by 3 bases and 0 bases, with 21 bases remaining between them. The germline V gene has CDR1 DFQATT and CDR2 SNEGSKA (reference sequence). The CDR3 nucleotides read TGCAGTGCTAGGCGAGGGGACCCTGATCCCAGCTCCTACGAGCAGTACTTC. Protein sequence: CSARRGDPDPSSYEQYF.